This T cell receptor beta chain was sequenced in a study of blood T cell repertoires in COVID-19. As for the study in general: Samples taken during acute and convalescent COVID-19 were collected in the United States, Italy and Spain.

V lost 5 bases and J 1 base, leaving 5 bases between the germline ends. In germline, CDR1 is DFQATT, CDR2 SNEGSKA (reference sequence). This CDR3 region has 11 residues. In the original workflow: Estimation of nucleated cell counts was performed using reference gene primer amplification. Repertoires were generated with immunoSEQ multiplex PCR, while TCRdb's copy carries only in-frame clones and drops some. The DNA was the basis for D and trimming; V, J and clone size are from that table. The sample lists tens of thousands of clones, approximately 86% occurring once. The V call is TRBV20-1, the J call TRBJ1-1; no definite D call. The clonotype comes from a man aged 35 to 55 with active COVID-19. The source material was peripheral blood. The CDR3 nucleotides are TGCAGTGCTTCGGGGAACACTGAAGCTTTCTTT. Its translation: CSASGNTEAFF.